This entry is about one TCR beta chain. The antigen is not known. The junction and the germline gene differ at one end; a read error may be behind it. As for treatment: some 20 received Ad26.COV2.S at low or high dose, single or two shots; a few received placebo; per-sample allocation not given. On day 63 after the first injection, vaccine and placebo recipients gave samples. Aged 18-55 years, donor was enrolled in Boston in about 2020. This sample is drawn from a study of Ad26.COV2.S vaccination and SARS-CoV-2 variants. Overall study: Ad26.COV2.S, an intramuscular injection, was given once or twice 56 days apart.

The study, taken as a whole, reports: With respect to non-spike TCR breadth, vaccine and placebo recipients were similar.

Using immunoSEQ multiplex PCR, the repertoire was profiled, and TCRdb retains in-frame clones only, with some absent. This sample has about 260,000 clones, with approximately 88% found just once. The CDR3 is made up of 11 amino acids. Germline-derived CDR1 and CDR2 are SGHVS and FQNEAQ. The TCR was taken from a person between 18 and 65 years old who received the Ad26.COV2.S COVID-19 vaccine or a placebo. The V call is TRBV7-8, the J call TRBJ2-7; D possibly corresponds to TRBD1 (5 bases). The sequenced sample was peripheral blood, obtained in a trial of Ad26.COV2.S vaccine versus placebo. The CDR3 DNA reads TGTGCCAGCAGCTTAGGGGCAGGGTTTCAATTC. Translated, it gives CASSLGAGFQF.